A selection of T cell receptor beta chains follows, all from one sample in a study of shared clonotypes between healthy human individuals. The protocol was immunoSEQ multiplex PCR, while the TCRdb copy is restricted to in-frame clones and leaves out a portion. The sample carries a few million clones, 90% to 96% recorded once. Sequences were obtained from naive CD4+ T cells sorted from blood. The origin of the receptors is a man younger than 35 in good health. The CDR3 runs from the conserved cysteine through the conserved F or W. Fields, in order: CDR3 protein, CDR3 DNA, J gene, clone size, D gene, V gene. D genes are given only for firm matches. Clone size is shown for a subset of rows, as once, few, many or a class of expanded clone.

CAISAGQGDEQYF TGTGCCATCAGCGCCGGACAGGGCGACGAGCAGTACTTC TRBJ2-7 NA TRBD1 TRBV10-3
CASSLTFWGSSTDTQYF TGTGCCAGCAGCTTAACTTTTTGGGGCTCCAGCACAGATACGCAGTATTTT TRBJ2-3 NA NA TRBV7-2
CASSLRLGSPLHF TGTGCCAGCAGCTTAAGGCTCGGTTCACCCCTCCACTTT TRBJ1-6 NA NA TRBV7-8
CASSEVLNEQFF TGTGCCAGCAGTGAAGTGCTCAATGAGCAGTTCTTC TRBJ2-1 NA NA TRBV6-1
CASSLQTGRYGYTF TGTGCCAGCAGCCTCCAGACAGGGCGGTATGGCTACACCTTC TRBJ1-2 NA TRBD1 TRBV7-2
CASSLGVAGAGTDTQYF TGTGCCAGCAGCTTAGGGGTAGCCGGGGCCGGCACAGATACGCAGTATTTT TRBJ2-3 NA NA TRBV7-9
CASLRGGRDNQPQHF TGTGCCAGCCTACGCGGGGGGCGGGACAATCAGCCCCAGCATTTT TRBJ1-5 NA NA TRBV28
CASSKLSGTYEQYF TGTGCCAGCAGCAAACTAAGCGGGACCTACGAGCAGTACTTC TRBJ2-7 NA TRBD2 TRBV5-6
CASSPRGGLNYGYTF TGTGCCAGCAGCCCTAGGGGGGGACTCAACTATGGCTACACCTTC TRBJ1-2 NA NA TRBV27
CASSSGSEGTDTQYF TGCGCCAGCAGCTCCGGGAGTGAGGGTACAGATACGCAGTATTTT TRBJ2-3 once NA TRBV10-1
CASSPPVLNYGYTF TGTGCCAGCAGCCCGCCCGTCCTAAACTATGGCTACACCTTC TRBJ1-2 NA NA TRBV7-9
CAFPGLSNNEQFF TGTGCCTTCCCAGGACTGAGCAACAATGAGCAGTTCTTC TRBJ2-1 NA NA TRBV30
CAWSDPGDSGNTIYF TGTGCCTGGAGTGATCCCGGGGACTCTGGAAACACCATATATTTT TRBJ1-3 once NA TRBV30
CASGKQGANEQYF TGTGCCAGCGGCAAACAGGGGGCAAACGAGCAGTACTTC TRBJ2-7 NA TRBD1 TRBV7-2
CASSGGLQINNEQFF TGCGCCAGCAGCGGGGGACTCCAAATTAACAATGAGCAGTTCTTC TRBJ2-1 NA NA TRBV5-1
CASSVQGGQAGNTIYF TGTGCCAGCAGCGTTCAGGGGGGACAGGCGGGAAACACCATATATTTT TRBJ1-3 NA TRBD1 TRBV9
CASRPGLATYNEQFF TGCGCCAGCAGACCCGGACTAGCGACCTACAATGAGCAGTTCTTC TRBJ2-1 NA TRBD2 TRBV5-1
CAWSQRGQSYNSPLHF TGTGCCTGGAGCCAGAGGGGACAGAGCTATAATTCACCCCTCCACTTT TRBJ1-6 NA TRBD1 TRBV30
CASSPTYEQYF TGTGCCAGCAGCCCAACCTACGAGCAGTACTTC TRBJ2-7 few NA TRBV2
CASSFYRGHQPQHF TGTGCCAGCAGTTTTTACAGGGGGCATCAGCCCCAGCATTTT TRBJ1-5 NA TRBD1 TRBV6-5
CASSPLRAGYNEQFF TGTGCCAGCTCACCGTTGCGGGCAGGATACAATGAGCAGTTCTTC TRBJ2-1 NA NA TRBV18
CASSEVGPYGTQYF TGTGCCAGCAGTGAAGTGGGACCTTATGGGACCCAGTACTTC TRBJ2-5 NA NA TRBV6-1
CASSRGTDTQYF TGTGCCAGCAGCCGGGGGACAGATACGCAGTATTTT TRBJ2-3 NA NA TRBV6-5
CASSRNRGSMNTEAFF TGTGCCAGCTCACGAAACAGGGGGAGTATGAACACTGAAGCTTTCTTT TRBJ1-1 NA TRBD1 TRBV18
CASSSRRGNYGYTF TGTGCCAGCAGCTCCCGTCGGGGCAACTATGGCTACACCTTC TRBJ1-2 NA NA TRBV9
CASSEGSPGTGYEQYF TGTGCCAGCAGTGAAGGTTCGCCTGGCACCGGGTACGAGCAGTACTTC TRBJ2-7 once NA TRBV2
CASTPNRGYGYTF TGTGCCAGCACCCCGAACAGGGGCTATGGCTACACCTTC TRBJ1-2 NA TRBD1 TRBV6-5
CASSPPRERYEQFF TGTGCCAGCAGCCCCCCCCGGGAGAGGTATGAGCAGTTCTTC TRBJ2-1 NA NA TRBV6-4
CASSPWRGETQYF TGTGCCAGCAGCCCCTGGCGCGGGGAGACCCAGTACTTC TRBJ2-5 NA NA TRBV7-9
CASSEYWQLNSPLHF TGTGCCAGCAGTGAATATTGGCAGCTGAATTCACCCCTCCACTTT TRBJ1-6 NA NA TRBV6-1
CASSLYWQGRNEQFF TGTGCCAGCAGCTTATATTGGCAGGGGAGGAATGAGCAGTTCTTC TRBJ2-1 NA NA TRBV7-3
CASSLVTGGSNYGYTF TGTGCCAGCAGCTTAGTAACAGGGGGATCTAACTATGGCTACACCTTC TRBJ1-2 NA TRBD1 TRBV7-2
CASSLLAGYEQYF TGTGCCAGCAGCTTACTTGCGGGATACGAGCAGTACTTC TRBJ2-7 NA NA TRBV7-2
CASRQAGAYEQYF TGTGCCAGCCGACAGGCTGGGGCCTACGAGCAGTACTTC TRBJ2-7 NA NA TRBV19
CASSPGHQANYGYTF TGCGCCAGCAGCCCAGGACACCAAGCTAACTATGGCTACACCTTC TRBJ1-2 NA NA TRBV5-1
CASSITSGTGFLYEQYF TGTGCCAGCAGCATAACTAGCGGCACTGGCTTTTTATACGAGCAGTACTTC TRBJ2-7 once TRBD2 TRBV11-2
CASSWGPKGLSYEQYF TGTGCCAGCAGCTGGGGACCTAAGGGCCTCTCCTACGAGCAGTACTTC TRBJ2-7 NA NA TRBV5-4
CASSPTFGSGATDTQYF TGTGCCAGCTCACCTACCTTTGGTAGCGGGGCAACAGATACGCAGTATTTT TRBJ2-3 NA TRBD2 TRBV18
CASSEVGGTTDTQYF TGTGCCAGCAGTGAAGTGGGGGGCACCACAGATACGCAGTATTTT TRBJ2-3 NA NA TRBV6-1
CASGRDRNEKLFF TGTGCCAGCGGTAGGGACAGGAATGAAAAACTGTTTTTT TRBJ1-4 NA TRBD1 TRBV28
CASSPGTGGNEQFF TGTGCCAGCTCACCAGGAACAGGGGGCAATGAGCAGTTCTTC TRBJ2-1 NA TRBD1 TRBV18
CATYEGERSPLHF TGTGCCACCTACGAGGGGGAGCGATCACCCCTCCACTTT TRBJ1-6 NA NA TRBV28
CAISPGTGAFNEQFF TGTGCCATCAGTCCCGGGACAGGGGCTTTCAATGAGCAGTTCTTC TRBJ2-1 NA TRBD1 TRBV10-3
CSARDNEQFF TGCAGTGCTCGGGACAATGAGCAGTTCTTC TRBJ2-1 NA NA TRBV20-1
CAISLGLAGGAYQETQYF TGTGCCATCAGTCTAGGACTAGCGGGAGGTGCTTACCAAGAGACCCAGTACTTC TRBJ2-5 NA TRBD2 TRBV10-3
CASSLDGGTGPQHF TGCGCCAGCAGCTTGGACGGAGGTACAGGGCCCCAGCATTTT TRBJ1-5 NA NA TRBV5-1
CASSDVGYSGNTIYF TGTGCCAGCAGTGATGTCGGTTACTCTGGAAACACCATATATTTT TRBJ1-3 NA NA TRBV6-1
CASSFLQGPYTDTQYF TGTGCCAGCAGCTTCCTACAGGGTCCGTACACAGATACGCAGTATTTT TRBJ2-3 NA NA TRBV7-9
CASSLTTGNTGELFF TGCGCCAGCAGCCTTACGACAGGAAACACCGGGGAGCTGTTTTTT TRBJ2-2 NA NA TRBV5-1